This T cell receptor beta chain stems from a study of vaccination effects on CD4 cells after COVID-19. A word on this clone: The antigen remains undetermined.

J gave up 0 bases and V 4 bases, and 3 bases lay outside the gene matches. The CDR3 is 16 amino acids. Germline CDR1 is SGDLS and CDR2 is YYNGEE. Ahead of sequencing, the ViraFEST assay grew antigen-specific CD4+ T cells using viral peptide pools. Following a roughly 11-day culture, CD4+ T cells were purified. It was two doses of either the BNT162b2 or mRNA-1273 vaccine that participants received. Sequenced by immunoSEQ multiplex PCR; TCRdb stores in-frame clones only, minus some. The sample has 25,000 to 35,000 clones, 73% seen once. The gene calls are TRBV9 and TRBJ2-3; 12 bases are a match to TRBD2. This receptor was obtained from a human donor who received a COVID-19 vaccine. Specimen: CD4+ T cells from PBMCs cultured with HCoV-NL63 spike peptides, collected after COVID-19 vaccination. The CDR3 sequence: CASSFGTSGSTDTQYF. CDR3 DNA sequence: TGTGCCAGCAGCTTCGGGACTAGCGGGAGCACAGATACGCAGTATTTT. Based on the CDR3 plus reference TRBV9 and TRBJ2-3, the full variable domain is DSGVTQTPKHLITATGQRVTLRCSPRSGDLSVYWYQQSLDQGLQFLIQYYNGEERAKGNILERFSAQQFPDLHSELNLSSLELGDSALYFCASSFGTSGSTDTQYFGPGTRLTVL.